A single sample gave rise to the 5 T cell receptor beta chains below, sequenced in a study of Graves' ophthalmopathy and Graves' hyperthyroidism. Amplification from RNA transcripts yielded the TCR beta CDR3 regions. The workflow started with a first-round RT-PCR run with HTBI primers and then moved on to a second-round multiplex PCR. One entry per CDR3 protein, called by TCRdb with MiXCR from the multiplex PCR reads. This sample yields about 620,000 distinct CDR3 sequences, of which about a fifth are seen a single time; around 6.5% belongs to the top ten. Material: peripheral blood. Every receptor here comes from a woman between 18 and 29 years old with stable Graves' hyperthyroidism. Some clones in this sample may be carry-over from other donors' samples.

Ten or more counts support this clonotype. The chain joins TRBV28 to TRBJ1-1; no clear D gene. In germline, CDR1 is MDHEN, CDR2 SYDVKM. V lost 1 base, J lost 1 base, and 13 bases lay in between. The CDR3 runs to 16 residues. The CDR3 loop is CASSLLFGTKNTEAFF. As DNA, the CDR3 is TGTGCCAGCAGTTTATTGTTTGGCACAAAGAACACTGAAGCTTTCTTT.

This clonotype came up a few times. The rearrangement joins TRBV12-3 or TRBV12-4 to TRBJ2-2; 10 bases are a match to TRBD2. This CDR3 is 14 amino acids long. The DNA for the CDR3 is TGTGCAGAGGCTAGCGGGAGCCACACCGGGGAGCTGTTTTTT. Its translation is CAEASGSHTGELFF.

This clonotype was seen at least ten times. The CDR3 protein is CASSYLDRSYEQYF. In DNA, the CDR3 is TGTGCCAGCAGTTACCTAGACCGATCCTACGAGCAGTACTTC. The chain links TRBV6-5 to TRBJ2-7; unclear D gene. V gave up 2 bases and J gave up 1 base, with 9 bases separating them. Germline loops: CDR1 MNHEY, CDR2 SVGAGI. There are 14 residues in the CDR3.

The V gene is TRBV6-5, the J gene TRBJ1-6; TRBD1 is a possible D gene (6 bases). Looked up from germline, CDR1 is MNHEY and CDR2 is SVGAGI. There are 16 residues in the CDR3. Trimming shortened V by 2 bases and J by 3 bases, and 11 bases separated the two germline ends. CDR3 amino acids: CASSYARGGYNSPLHF. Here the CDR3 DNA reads TGTGCCAGCAGTTACGCCAGGGGAGGCTATAATTCACCCCTCCACTTT.

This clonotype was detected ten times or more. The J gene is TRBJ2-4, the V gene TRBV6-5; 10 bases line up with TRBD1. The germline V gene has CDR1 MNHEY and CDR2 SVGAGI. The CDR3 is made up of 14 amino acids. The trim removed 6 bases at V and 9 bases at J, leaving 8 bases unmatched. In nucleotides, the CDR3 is TGTGCCAGCAGAGCGACAGGGGGCGCAGGCATTCAGTACTTC. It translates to CASRATGGAGIQYF.